This TCR beta chain was observed in a study of blood T cell repertoires in COVID-19. Trimming cost V 4 bases and J 4 bases, with 10 bases left between them. Germline CDR1 is SGHTA and CDR2 is FQGNSA. The CDR3 loop spans 14 amino acids. Profiling relied on immunoSEQ multiplex PCR, and the TCRdb table lists in-frame clones only, not all of them. This sample carries a few hundred thousand clones, roughly 85% of them seen once, and the ten largest clones take under 6.5%. Sequenced material: PBMCs or T cells enriched from blood (not recorded which). The TCR originated in a woman in her thirties who had recovered from COVID-19. This chain joins TRBV7-2 and TRBJ1-4, with unresolved D. CDR3 nucleotides: TGTGCCAGCAGCTATACTAACTTTAATGAAAAACTGTTTTTT. Its translation is CASSYTNFNEKLFF.